One and the same sample provided the 3 T cell receptor beta chains below, sequenced in a study of blood T cells in healthy people across ages. A second roughly 6 to 11 cycle PCR used barcoded and J-beta primers. Using its own MiXCR run on the 5' RACE reads, TCRdb lists one record per CDR3 protein. The sample holds under 2,000,000 distinct CDR3 sequences, roughly 50% seen once. Sequences were obtained from blood. The receptors come from a woman in her 40s in good health.

Comment on this clonotype: The junction departs from the called germline gene at one end, perhaps through a read error. V usage is TRBV27 and J usage is TRBJ1-1, with D perhaps TRBD1 (5 bases). This CDR3 is built from 15 residues. Germline loops: CDR1 MNHEY, CDR2 SMNVEV (reference sequence). The CDR3 bases are TGTGCCGGCAGGCTGGCCGGGACGGTGAACACTGAAGCTTTCTTT. Protein product: CAGRLAGTVNTEAFF.

Regarding this clonotype: An end of the junction does not agree with germline; a read error may underlie this. The chain couples TRBV5-1 to TRBJ2-4; 12 bases are a match to TRBD1. The CDR3 length is 20 residues. CDR1 is SGHRS, CDR2 YFSETQ, per germline. CDR3 sequence: CTSSLAGQGARGLAKNIQYF. The DNA for the CDR3 is TGCACCAGCAGCTTGGCGGGACAGGGGGCGAGGGGACTAGCCAAAAACATTCAGTACTTC.

This clonotype has just a few counts. The chain joins TRBV28 to TRBJ2-1, with 7 bases identical to TRBD1. The CDR3 has 16 residues. Germline assignment: CDR1 MDHEN and CDR2 SYDVKM. V lost 6 bases, J lost 5 bases, and 13 bases stayed unmatched. The CDR3 DNA reads as TGTGCCAGCAGCCCATACCGGGACAGTCCAGACAATGAGCAGTTCTTC. Translating gives CASSPYRDSPDNEQFF.